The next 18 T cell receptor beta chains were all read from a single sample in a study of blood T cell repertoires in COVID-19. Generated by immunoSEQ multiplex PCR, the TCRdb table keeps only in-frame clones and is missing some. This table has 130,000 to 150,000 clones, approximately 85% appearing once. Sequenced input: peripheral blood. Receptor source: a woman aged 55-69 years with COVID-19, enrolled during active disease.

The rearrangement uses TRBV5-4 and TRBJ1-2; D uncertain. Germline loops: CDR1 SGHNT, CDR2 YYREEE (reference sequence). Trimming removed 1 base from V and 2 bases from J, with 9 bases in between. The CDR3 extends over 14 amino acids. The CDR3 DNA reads TGTGCCAGCAGCTTGCCCTTCGGGAACTATGGCTACACCTTC. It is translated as CASSLPFGNYGYTF.

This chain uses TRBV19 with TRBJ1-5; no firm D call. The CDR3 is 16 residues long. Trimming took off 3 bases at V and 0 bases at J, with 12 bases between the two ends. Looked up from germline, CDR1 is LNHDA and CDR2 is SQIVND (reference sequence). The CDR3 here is CASSIMADYSNQPQHF. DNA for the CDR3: TGTGCCAGTAGTATTATGGCCGATTATAGCAATCAGCCCCAGCATTTT.

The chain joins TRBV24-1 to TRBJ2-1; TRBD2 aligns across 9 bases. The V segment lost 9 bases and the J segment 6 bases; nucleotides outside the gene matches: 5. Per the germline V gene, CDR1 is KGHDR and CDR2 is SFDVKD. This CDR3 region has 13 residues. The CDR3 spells CATAGGTLNEQFF. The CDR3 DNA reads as TGTGCCACCGCGGGGGGGACACTCAATGAGCAGTTCTTC.

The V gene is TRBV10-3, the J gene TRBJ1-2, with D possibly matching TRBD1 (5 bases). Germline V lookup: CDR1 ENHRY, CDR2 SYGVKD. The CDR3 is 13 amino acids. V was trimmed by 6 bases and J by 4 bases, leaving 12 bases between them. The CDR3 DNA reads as TGTGCCATCAGCGGCGGGGCCCCCTATGGCTACACCTTC. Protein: CAISGGAPYGYTF.

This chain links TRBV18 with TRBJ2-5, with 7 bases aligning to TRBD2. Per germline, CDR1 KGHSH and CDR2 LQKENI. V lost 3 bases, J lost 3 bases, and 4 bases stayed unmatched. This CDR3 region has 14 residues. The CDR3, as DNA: TGTGCCAGCTCACCTAGAAGCGGGGAAGAGACCCAGTACTTC. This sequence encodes CASSPRSGEETQYF.

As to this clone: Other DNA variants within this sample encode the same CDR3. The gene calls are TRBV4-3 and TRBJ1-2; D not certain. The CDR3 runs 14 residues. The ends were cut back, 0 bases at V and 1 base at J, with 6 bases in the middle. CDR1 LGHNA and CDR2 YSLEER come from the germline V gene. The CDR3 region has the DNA TGCGCCAGCAGCCAAGATCGACATAACTATGGCTACACCTTC. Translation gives CASSQDRHNYGYTF.

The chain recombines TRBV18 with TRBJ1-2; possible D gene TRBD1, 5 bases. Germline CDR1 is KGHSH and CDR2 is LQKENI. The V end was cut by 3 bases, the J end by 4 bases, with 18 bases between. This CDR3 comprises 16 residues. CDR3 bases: TGTGCCAGCTCACCGTTCCGTCAGGGTTTTAGCTATGGCTACACCTTC. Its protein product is CASSPFRQGFSYGYTF.

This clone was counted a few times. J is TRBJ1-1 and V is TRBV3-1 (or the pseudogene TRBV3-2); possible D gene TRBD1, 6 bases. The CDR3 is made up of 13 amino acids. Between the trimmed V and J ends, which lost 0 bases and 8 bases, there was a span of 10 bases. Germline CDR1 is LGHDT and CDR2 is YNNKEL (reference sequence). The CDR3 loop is CASSQDRGSEAFF. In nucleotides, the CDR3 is TGTGCCAGCAGCCAAGACAGGGGTTCCGAAGCTTTCTTT.

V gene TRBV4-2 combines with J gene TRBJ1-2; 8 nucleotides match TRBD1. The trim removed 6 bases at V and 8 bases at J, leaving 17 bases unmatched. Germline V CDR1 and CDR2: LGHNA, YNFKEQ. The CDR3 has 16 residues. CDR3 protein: CASRRASGGLNEGYTF. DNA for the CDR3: TGTGCCAGCAGACGCGCCTCAGGGGGCCTAAATGAGGGCTACACCTTC.

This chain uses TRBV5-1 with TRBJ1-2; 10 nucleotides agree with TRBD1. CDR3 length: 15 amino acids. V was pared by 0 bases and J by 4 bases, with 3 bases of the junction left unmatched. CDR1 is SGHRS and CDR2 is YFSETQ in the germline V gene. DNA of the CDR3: TGCGCCAGCAGCTTGGCCAGACAGGGGGCCTATGGCTACACCTTC. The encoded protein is CASSLARQGAYGYTF.

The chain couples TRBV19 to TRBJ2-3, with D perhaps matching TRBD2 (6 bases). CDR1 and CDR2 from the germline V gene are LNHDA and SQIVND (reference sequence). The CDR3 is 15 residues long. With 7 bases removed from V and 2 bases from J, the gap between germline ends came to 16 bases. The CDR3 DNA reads TGTGCCAGTACACGGGTTAGCGGACTCACAGATACGCAGTATTTT. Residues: CASTRVSGLTDTQYF.

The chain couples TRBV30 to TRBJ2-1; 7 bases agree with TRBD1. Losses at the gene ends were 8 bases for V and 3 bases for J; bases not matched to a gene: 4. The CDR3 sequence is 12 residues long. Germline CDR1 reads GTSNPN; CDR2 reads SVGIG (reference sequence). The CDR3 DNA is TGTGCCACCAACAGGGGCTACAATGAGCAGTTCTTC. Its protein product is CATNRGYNEQFF.

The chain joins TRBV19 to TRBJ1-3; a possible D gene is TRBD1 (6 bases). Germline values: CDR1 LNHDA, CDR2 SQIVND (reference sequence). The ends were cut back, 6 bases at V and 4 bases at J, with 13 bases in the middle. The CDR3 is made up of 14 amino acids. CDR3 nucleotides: TGTGCCAGTAGGGAACAGGGAAAGGGAAACACCATATATTTT. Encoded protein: CASREQGKGNTIYF.

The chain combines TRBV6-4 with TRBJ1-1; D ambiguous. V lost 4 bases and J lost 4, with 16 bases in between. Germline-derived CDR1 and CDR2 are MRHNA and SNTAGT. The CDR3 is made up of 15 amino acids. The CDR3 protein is CASSGIGRDGTEAFF. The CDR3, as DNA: TGTGCCAGCAGTGGGATCGGCCGGGATGGCACTGAAGCTTTCTTT.

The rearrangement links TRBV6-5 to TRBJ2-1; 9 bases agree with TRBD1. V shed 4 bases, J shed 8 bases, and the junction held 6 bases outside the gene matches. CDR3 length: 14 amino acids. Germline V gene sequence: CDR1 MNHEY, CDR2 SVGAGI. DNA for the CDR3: TGTGCCAGCAGTTCGGGACAGGGAATCGATGAGCAGTTCTTC. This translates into CASSSGQGIDEQFF.

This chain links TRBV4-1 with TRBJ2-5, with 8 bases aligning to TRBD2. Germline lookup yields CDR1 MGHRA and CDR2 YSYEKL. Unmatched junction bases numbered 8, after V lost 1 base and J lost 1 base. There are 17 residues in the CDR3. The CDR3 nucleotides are TGCGCCAGCAGCCAAGGCCATGCGGGGGGACCCCAAGAGACCCAGTACTTC. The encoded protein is CASSQGHAGGPQETQYF.

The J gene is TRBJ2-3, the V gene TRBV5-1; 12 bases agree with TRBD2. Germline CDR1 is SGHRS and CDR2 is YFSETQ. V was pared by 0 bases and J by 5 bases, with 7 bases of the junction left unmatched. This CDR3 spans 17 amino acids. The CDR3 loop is CASSLAQASGGEDTQYF. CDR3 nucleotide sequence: TGCGCCAGCAGCTTGGCCCAAGCTAGCGGGGGGGAAGATACGCAGTATTTT.

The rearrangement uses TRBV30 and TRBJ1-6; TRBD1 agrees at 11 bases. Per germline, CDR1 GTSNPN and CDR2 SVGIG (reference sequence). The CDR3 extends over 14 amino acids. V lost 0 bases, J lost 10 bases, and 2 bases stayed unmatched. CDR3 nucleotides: TGTGCCTGGAGTGTGGGACAGGGGGACTCACCCCTCCACTTT. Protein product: CAWSVGQGDSPLHF.